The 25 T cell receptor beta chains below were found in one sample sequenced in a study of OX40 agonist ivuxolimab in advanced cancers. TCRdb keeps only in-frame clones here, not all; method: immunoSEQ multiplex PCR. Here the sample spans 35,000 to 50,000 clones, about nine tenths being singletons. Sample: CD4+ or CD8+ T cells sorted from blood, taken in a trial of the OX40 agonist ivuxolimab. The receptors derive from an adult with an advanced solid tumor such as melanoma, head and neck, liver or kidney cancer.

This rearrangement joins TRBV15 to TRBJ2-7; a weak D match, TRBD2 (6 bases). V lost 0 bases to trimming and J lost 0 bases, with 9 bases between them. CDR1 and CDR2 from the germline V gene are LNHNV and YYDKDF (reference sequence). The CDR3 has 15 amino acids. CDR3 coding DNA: TGTGCCACCAGCAGAGATTTCGGGAGCTCCTACGAGCAGTACTTC. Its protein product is CATSRDFGSSYEQYF.

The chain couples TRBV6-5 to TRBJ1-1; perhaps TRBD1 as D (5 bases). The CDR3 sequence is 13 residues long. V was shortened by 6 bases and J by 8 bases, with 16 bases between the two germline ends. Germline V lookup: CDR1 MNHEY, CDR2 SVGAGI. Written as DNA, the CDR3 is TGTGCCAGCAGATCCGGGACGGCTAGGGAAGCTTTCTTT. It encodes CASRSGTAREAFF.

CDR3: CASSMSQGAGEKLFF. The CDR3 nucleotides read TGTGCCAGTAGTATGTCACAGGGGGCCGGTGAAAAACTGTTTTTT. This chain uses TRBV19 with TRBJ1-4; TRBD1 matches 9 bases. CDR3 length: 15 amino acids. CDR1 and CDR2 from the germline V gene are LNHDA and SQIVND (reference sequence). The trim removed 3 bases at V and 7 bases at J, leaving 6 bases unmatched.

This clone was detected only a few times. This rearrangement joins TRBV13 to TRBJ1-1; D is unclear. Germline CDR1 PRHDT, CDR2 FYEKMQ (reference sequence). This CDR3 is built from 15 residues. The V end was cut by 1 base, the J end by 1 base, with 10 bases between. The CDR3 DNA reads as TGTGCCAGCAGCTTAGATATTGGACCGAACACTGAAGCTTTCTTT. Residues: CASSLDIGPNTEAFF.

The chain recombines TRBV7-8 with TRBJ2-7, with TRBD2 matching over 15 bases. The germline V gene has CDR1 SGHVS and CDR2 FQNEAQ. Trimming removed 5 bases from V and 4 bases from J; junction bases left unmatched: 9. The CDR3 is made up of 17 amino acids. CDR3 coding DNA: TGTGCCAGCAGCGCCGGGACTAGCGGGAGGTGGGTTTACGAGCAGTACTTC. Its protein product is CASSAGTSGRWVYEQYF.

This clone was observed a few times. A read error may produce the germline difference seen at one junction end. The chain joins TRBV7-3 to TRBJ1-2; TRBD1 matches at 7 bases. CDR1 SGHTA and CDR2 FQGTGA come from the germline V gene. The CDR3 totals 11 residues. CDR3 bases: TGTGCCAGCAGCTTAAGGGGACAGAGCGCCTTC. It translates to CASSLRGQSAF.

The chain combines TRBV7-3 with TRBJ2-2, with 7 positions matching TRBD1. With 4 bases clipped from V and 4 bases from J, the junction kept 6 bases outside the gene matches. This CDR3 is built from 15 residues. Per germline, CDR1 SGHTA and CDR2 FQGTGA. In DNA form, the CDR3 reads TGTGCCAGCAGCTCGGGACAGTTGGGCACCGGGGAGCTGTTTTTT. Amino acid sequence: CASSSGQLGTGELFF.

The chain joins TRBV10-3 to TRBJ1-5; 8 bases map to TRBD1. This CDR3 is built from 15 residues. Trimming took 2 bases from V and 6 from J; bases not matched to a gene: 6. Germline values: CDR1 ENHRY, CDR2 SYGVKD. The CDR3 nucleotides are TGTGCCATCAGTGAGGACAGGGGAGGCTCTCAGCCCCAGCATTTT. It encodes CAISEDRGGSQPQHF.

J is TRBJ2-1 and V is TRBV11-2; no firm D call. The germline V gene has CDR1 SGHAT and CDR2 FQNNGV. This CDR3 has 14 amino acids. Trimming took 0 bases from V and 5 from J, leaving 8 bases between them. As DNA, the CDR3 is TGTGCCAGCAGCTTAGAGCGGACCAACAATGAGCAGTTCTTC. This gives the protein CASSLERTNNEQFF.

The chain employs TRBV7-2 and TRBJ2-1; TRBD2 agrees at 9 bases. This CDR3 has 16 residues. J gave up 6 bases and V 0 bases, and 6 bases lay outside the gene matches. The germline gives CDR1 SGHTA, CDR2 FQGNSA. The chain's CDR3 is CASSLAEAGGTNEQFF. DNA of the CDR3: TGTGCCAGCAGCTTAGCGGAAGCGGGAGGAACCAATGAGCAGTTCTTC.

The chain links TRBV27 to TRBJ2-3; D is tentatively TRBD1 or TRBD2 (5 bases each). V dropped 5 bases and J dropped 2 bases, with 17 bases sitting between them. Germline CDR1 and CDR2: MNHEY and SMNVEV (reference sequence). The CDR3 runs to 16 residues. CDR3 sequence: CASSVSGGTSTDTQYF. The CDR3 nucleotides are TGTGCCAGCAGTGTCTCGGGTGGGACCTCCACAGATACGCAGTATTTT.

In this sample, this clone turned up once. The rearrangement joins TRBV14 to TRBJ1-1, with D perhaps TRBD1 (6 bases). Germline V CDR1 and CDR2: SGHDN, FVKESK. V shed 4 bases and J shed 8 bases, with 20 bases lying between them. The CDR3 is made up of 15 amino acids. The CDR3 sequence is CASSRVQGTLSEAFF. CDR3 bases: TGTGCCAGCAGCCGAGTACAGGGTACCCTATCAGAAGCTTTCTTT. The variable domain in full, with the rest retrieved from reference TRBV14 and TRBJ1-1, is EAGVTQFPSHSVIEKGQTVTLRCDPISGHDNLYWYRRVMGKEIKFLLHFVKESKQDESGMPNNRFLAERTGGTYSTLKVQPAELEDSGVYFCASSRVQGTLSEAFFGQGTRLTVV.

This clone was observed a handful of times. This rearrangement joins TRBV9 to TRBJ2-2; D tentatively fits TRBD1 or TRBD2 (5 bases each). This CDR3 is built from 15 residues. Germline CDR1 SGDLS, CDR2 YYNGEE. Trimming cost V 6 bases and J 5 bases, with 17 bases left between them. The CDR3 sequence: CASTVTLGVTGELFF. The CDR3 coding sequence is TGTGCCAGCACCGTTACTTTGGGGGTGACCGGGGAGCTGTTTTTT.

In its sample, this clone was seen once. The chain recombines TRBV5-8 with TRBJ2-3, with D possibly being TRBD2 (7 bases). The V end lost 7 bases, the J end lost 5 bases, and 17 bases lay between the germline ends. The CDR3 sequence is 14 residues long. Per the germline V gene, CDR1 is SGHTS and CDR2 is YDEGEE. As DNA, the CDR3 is TGTGCCAGCGGTCTGGGGGGGCGGATAGATACGCAGTATTTT. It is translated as CASGLGGRIDTQYF.

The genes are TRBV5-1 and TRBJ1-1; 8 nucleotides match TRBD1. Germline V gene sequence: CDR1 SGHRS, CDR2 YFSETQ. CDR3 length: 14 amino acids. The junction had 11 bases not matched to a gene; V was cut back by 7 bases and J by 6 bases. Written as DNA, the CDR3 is TGCGCCAGCCTTGACCACAGGGGGAATTCTGAAGCTTTCTTT. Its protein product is CASLDHRGNSEAFF. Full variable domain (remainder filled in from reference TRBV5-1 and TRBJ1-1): KAGVTQTPRYLIKTRGQQVTLSCSPISGHRSVSWYQQTPGQGLQFLFEYFSETQRNKGNFPGRFSGRQFSNSRSEMNVSTLELGDSALYLCASLDHRGNSEAFFGQGTRLTVV.

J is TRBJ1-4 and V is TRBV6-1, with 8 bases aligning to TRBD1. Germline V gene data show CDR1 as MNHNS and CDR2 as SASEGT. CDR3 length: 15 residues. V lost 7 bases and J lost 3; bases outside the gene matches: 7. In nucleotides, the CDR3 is TGTGCCAGCAAGCCCAGGGGGCCATCTAATGAAAAACTGTTTTTT. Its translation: CASKPRGPSNEKLFF.

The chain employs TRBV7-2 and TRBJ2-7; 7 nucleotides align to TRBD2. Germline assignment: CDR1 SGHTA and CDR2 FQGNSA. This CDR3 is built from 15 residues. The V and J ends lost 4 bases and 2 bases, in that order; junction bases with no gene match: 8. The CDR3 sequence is CASSSAAGSAYEQYF. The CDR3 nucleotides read TGTGCCAGCAGCTCGGCAGCGGGGTCCGCCTACGAGCAGTACTTC.

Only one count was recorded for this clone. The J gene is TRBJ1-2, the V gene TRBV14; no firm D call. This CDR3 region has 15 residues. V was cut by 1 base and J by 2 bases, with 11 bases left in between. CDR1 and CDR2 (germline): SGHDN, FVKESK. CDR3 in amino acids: CASSQAHSGNYGYTF. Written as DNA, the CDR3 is TGTGCCAGCAGCCAAGCCCACTCGGGGAACTATGGCTACACCTTC.

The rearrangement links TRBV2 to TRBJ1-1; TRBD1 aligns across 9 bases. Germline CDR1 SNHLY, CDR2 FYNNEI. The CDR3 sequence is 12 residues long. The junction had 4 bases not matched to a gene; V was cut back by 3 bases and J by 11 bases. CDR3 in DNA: TGTGCCAGCAGTGACCGGGACAGGGCTGCTTTCTTT. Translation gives CASSDRDRAAFF.

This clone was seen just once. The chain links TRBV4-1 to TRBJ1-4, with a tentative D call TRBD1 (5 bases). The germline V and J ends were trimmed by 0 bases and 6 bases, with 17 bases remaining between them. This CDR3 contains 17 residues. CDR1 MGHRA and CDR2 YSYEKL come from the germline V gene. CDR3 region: CASSQERGAGVHEKLFF. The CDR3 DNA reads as TGCGCCAGCAGCCAAGAGAGGGGCGCGGGTGTTCATGAAAAACTGTTTTTT.

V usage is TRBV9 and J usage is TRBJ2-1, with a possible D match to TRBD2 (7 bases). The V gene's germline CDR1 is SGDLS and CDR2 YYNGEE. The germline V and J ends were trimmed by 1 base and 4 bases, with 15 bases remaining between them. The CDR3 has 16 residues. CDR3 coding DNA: TGTGCCAGCAGCGTAACCGTCCGGGGGGCTTACAATGAGCAGTTCTTC. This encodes CASSVTVRGAYNEQFF.

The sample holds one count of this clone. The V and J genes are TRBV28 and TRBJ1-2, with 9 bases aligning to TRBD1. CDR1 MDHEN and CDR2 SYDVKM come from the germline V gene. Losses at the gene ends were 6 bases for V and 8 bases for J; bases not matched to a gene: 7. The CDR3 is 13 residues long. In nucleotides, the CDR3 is TGTGCCAGCAGCCGGGACAGGGTGAGCGGCTACACCTTC. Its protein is CASSRDRVSGYTF.

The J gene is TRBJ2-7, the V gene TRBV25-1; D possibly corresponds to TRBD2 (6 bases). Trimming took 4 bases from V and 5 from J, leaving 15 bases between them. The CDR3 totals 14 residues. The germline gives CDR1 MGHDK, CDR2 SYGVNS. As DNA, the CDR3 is TGTGCCAGCAGTGGGGCACCTCTAGCGAACGAGCAGTACTTC. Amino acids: CASSGAPLANEQYF.

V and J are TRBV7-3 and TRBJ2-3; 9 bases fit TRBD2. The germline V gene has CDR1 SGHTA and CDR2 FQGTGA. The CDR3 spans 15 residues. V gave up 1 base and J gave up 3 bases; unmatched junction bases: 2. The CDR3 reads CASSLNAGGTDTQYF. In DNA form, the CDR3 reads TGTGCCAGCAGCTTAAACGCGGGAGGGACAGATACGCAGTATTTT.

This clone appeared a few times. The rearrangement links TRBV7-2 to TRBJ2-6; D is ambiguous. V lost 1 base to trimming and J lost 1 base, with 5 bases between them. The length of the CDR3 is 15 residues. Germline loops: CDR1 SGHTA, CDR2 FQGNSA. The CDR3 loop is CASSLGLSGANVLTF. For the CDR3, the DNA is TGTGCCAGCAGCTTAGGGTTATCTGGGGCCAACGTCCTGACTTTC. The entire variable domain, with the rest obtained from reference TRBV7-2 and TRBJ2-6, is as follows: GAGVSQSPSNKVTEKGKDVELRCDPISGHTALYWYRQSLGQGLEFLIYFQGNSAPDKSGLPSDRFSAERTGGSVSTLTIQRTQQEDSAVYLCASSLGLSGANVLTFGAGSRLTVL.